The 23 T cell receptor beta chains below come from one sample, sequenced in a study of T cell repertoires in cytomegalovirus infection. TCRdb re-derived calls from the reads in MiXCR, one entry per CDR3 protein. The sample shows approximately 500,000 distinct CDR3 sequences, around 30% of them seen only once. Which antigens these TCRs recognize remains unknown. The sample in question was cultured PBMCs, obtained from culture after CMV antigen stimulation. All receptors come from a human donor in good health (CMV status not recorded). Some clones in this sample may be carry-over from other donors' samples.

The CDR3 region has the DNA TGTGCCAGCAGAGGGTGGGAGGGAGGCACAGATACGCAGTATTTT. Amino acid sequence: CASRGWEGGTDTQYF. J is TRBJ2-3 and V is TRBV6-1, with 7 positions matching TRBD2. This CDR3 is 15 amino acids long. V gave up 6 bases and J gave up 1 base; unmatched junction bases: 7. Germline V gives CDR1 MNHNS, CDR2 SASEGT.

The V and J genes are TRBV6-6 and TRBJ2-5, with TRBD2 as a possible D gene (6 bases). CDR3 length: 14 residues. Trimming removed 0 bases from V and 4 bases from J, with 9 bases in between. CDR1 and CDR2 from the germline V gene are MNHNY and SVGAGI (reference sequence). The CDR3 DNA reads TGTGCCAGCAGTTACTCGACCGGGGGAGAGACCCAGTACTTC. Translation: CASSYSTGGETQYF.

This chain uses TRBV4-1 with TRBJ2-5; 7 bases match TRBD2. Trimming at V came to 3 bases and at J to 1 base, leaving 5 bases not matched to a gene. Germline V gene sequence: CDR1 MGHRA, CDR2 YSYEKL. This CDR3 has 15 residues. The CDR3, as DNA: TGCGCCAGCAGCCAGGGGCTAGCGGCCCAAGAGACCCAGTACTTC. It encodes CASSQGLAAQETQYF.

This chain joins TRBV19 and TRBJ2-1; either TRBD1 or TRBD2 may fit D (5 bases each). Trimming cost V 0 bases and J 8 bases, with 26 bases left between them. The CDR3 consists of 19 residues. Germline lookup yields CDR1 LNHDA and CDR2 SQIVND (reference sequence). CDR3 loop: CASSIDHWDADRALHEQFF. The DNA of the CDR3 is TGTGCCAGTAGTATAGATCATTGGGACGCGGACCGGGCTCTTCATGAGCAGTTCTTC.

The chain employs TRBV20-1 and TRBJ2-3; D is ambiguous. Germline values: CDR1 DFQATT, CDR2 SNEGSKA (reference sequence). The ends were cut back, 5 bases at V and 5 bases at J, with 11 bases in the middle. CDR3 size: 12 residues. DNA for the CDR3: TGCAGTGCTGGGCTTTTAGGAGATACGCAGTATTTT. This codes for CSAGLLGDTQYF.

This clonotype has just a few counts. This chain joins TRBV5-1 and TRBJ2-1; TRBD2 matches at 7 bases. Per germline, CDR1 SGHRS and CDR2 YFSETQ. The CDR3 runs to 16 residues. The V segment lost 7 bases and the J segment 9 bases; nucleotides outside the gene matches: 19. The CDR3 bases are TGCGCCAGCGGCTCTGGGCTAGCGGATCAAAGAGGTGAGCAGTTCTTC. Translation gives CASGSGLADQRGEQFF.

This chain connects TRBV2 to TRBJ1-5; 9 bases are a match to TRBD1. Germline CDR1 reads SNHLY; CDR2 reads FYNNEI. J was trimmed by 6 bases and V by 4 bases; bases with no gene match: 16. CDR3 length: 18 residues. The CDR3: CASSGDEKTGGRIQPQHF. The CDR3 DNA follows: TGTGCCAGCAGTGGCGACGAAAAAACAGGGGGCCGGATTCAGCCCCAGCATTTT.

This clonotype was seen only a few times. In nucleotides, the CDR3 is TGTGCCAGCAGCTTAGCCGGGACAGGGGGAGCGACCCAGTACTTC. Translation: CASSLAGTGGATQYF. The chain links TRBV7-8 to TRBJ2-5, with 11 nucleotides matching TRBD1. The CDR3 is made up of 15 amino acids. V lost 0 bases and J lost 7; bases outside the gene matches: 4. Per germline, CDR1 SGHVS and CDR2 FQNEAQ.

The chain links TRBV11-2 to TRBJ2-7; D is uncertain. This CDR3 region has 14 residues. V lost 2 bases, J lost 3 bases, and 11 bases lay in between. The germline gives CDR1 SGHAT, CDR2 FQNNGV. CDR3 sequence reads: CASSLMGLYYEQYV. The DNA of the CDR3 is TGTGCCAGCAGCTTAATGGGCCTTTACTACGAGCAGTACGTC.

A few counts support this clonotype. The V and J genes are TRBV6-1 and TRBJ2-1, with 10 positions matching TRBD2. Germline CDR1 and CDR2: MNHNS and SASEGT. V was pared by 6 bases and J by 10 bases, with 6 bases of the junction left unmatched. CDR3 length: 13 residues. CDR3 nucleotide sequence: TGTGCCAGCAGCCCTAGCGGGAGTGTCGAGCAGTTCTTC. As protein: CASSPSGSVEQFF.

CDR3 amino acids: CSVLGLGTNEQFF. The CDR3 nucleotides are TGCAGCGTTCTGGGACTAGGGACTAATGAGCAGTTCTTC. V is TRBV29-1 and J is TRBJ2-1; 8 bases agree with TRBD2. The germline CDR1 and CDR2 sequences are SQVTM and ANQGSEA. The CDR3 sequence is 13 residues long. V lost 5 bases and J lost 7; bases outside the gene matches: 7.

The V gene is TRBV28, the J gene TRBJ1-5, with D unclear. CDR1 MDHEN and CDR2 SYDVKM come from the germline V gene. The V end lost 9 bases, the J end lost 11 bases, and 11 bases lay between the germline ends. The CDR3 sequence is 10 residues long. This CDR3 is CASTGETQHF. In DNA form, the CDR3 reads TGTGCCAGTACGGGTGAGACCCAGCATTTT.

CDR3 region: CASSASGTPLLGEQFF. CDR3 bases: TGTGCCAGCAGTGCTTCCGGGACTCCCCTCCTCGGTGAGCAGTTCTTC. The gene calls are TRBV6-4 and TRBJ2-1, with a tentative D call TRBD2 (6 bases). This CDR3 has 16 residues. The germline gives CDR1 MRHNA, CDR2 SNTAGT. With 4 bases removed from V and 9 bases from J, the gap between germline ends came to 22 bases.

The chain uses TRBV7-4 and TRBJ2-1, with D uncertain. The ends were cut back, 5 bases at V and 7 bases at J, with 12 bases in the middle. This CDR3 is built from 13 residues. Germline V gene data show CDR1 as SGHVT and CDR2 as SQSDAQ. The CDR3: CASSPNNVNEQFF. The CDR3 region has the DNA TGTGCCAGCAGCCCTAATAATGTAAATGAGCAGTTCTTC.

This clonotype was observed at least ten times. The V and J genes are TRBV7-2 and TRBJ2-7; 12 positions agree with TRBD2. Trimming removed 0 bases from V and 4 bases from J; junction bases left unmatched: 4. The CDR3 runs 16 residues. The germline CDR1 and CDR2 sequences are SGHTA and FQGNSA. CDR3 sequence reads: CASSLATSGSRYEQYF. As DNA, the CDR3 is TGTGCCAGCAGCTTAGCGACTAGCGGGAGTAGGTACGAGCAGTACTTC.

The chain employs TRBV3-1 and TRBJ1-3; tentative D call: TRBD1 (6 bases). The CDR3 runs 15 residues. Germline CDR1 reads LGHDT; CDR2 reads YNNKEL (reference sequence). Trimming shortened V by 3 bases and J by 2 bases, and 11 bases separated the two germline ends. CDR3 region: CASSHWTETGNTIYF. The CDR3 DNA reads TGTGCCAGCAGCCATTGGACAGAAACTGGAAACACCATATATTTT.

The chain recombines TRBV27 with TRBJ2-7; 9 bases are a match to TRBD1. The CDR3 covers 15 residues. V shed 6 bases and J 2 bases; nucleotides not matched to a gene: 8. Germline V lookup: CDR1 MNHEY, CDR2 SMNVEV (reference sequence). The CDR3 reads CASRLTGGAAYEQYF. CDR3 DNA: TGTGCCAGCAGACTTACAGGGGGCGCGGCCTACGAGCAGTACTTC.

The V call is TRBV5-1, the J call TRBJ2-3; 10 nucleotides align to TRBD1. Germline V lookup: CDR1 SGHRS, CDR2 YFSETQ. After removal of 2 bases from V and 1 base from J, the junction contained 4 bases not matched to a gene. This CDR3 has 16 residues. This chain's CDR3 is CASSFLGTGGTDTQYF. The CDR3 nucleotides are TGCGCCAGCAGCTTCCTAGGGACAGGGGGCACAGATACGCAGTATTTT.

V and J are TRBV6-1 and TRBJ2-6; 9 bases map to TRBD1. Germline V CDR1 and CDR2: MNHNS, SASEGT. V lost 6 bases and J lost 1; bases outside the gene matches: 10. This CDR3 is 18 amino acids long. The CDR3 DNA is TGTGCCAGCAGCTGGGACAGGGTGGGCGCGTCTGGGGCCAACGTCCTGACTTTC. Translating gives CASSWDRVGASGANVLTF.

Only one count was recorded for this clonotype. The J gene is TRBJ2-1, the V gene TRBV6-2 or TRBV6-3; 7 positions agree with TRBD2. Per germline, CDR1 MNHEY and CDR2 SVGEGT. Trimming cost V 2 bases and J 5 bases; bases outside gene matches: 9. The CDR3 has 16 residues. As DNA, the CDR3 is TGTGCCAGCAGTTACCCCAGGGACTACGTCAACAATGAGCAGTTCTTC. Translating it yields CASSYPRDYVNNEQFF.

This clonotype occurred a few times. The V and J genes are TRBV6-8 and TRBJ2-7; 11 positions agree with TRBD2. The germline V gene has CDR1 MNHGY and CDR2 SAAAGT. The CDR3 runs to 19 residues. V lost 8 bases, J lost 3 bases, and 21 bases stayed unmatched. The CDR3 spells CASCGLCSGRAPALYEQYF. Here the CDR3 DNA reads TGTGCCAGCTGCGGGCTCTGTAGCGGGAGGGCGCCGGCCCTCTACGAGCAGTACTTC.

V gene TRBV6-5 combines with J gene TRBJ1-2, with 7 bases fitting TRBD1. Germline V gene data show CDR1 as MNHEY and CDR2 as SVGAGI. The V and J ends lost 6 bases and 2 bases, in that order; junction bases with no gene match: 9. CDR3 length: 15 residues. CDR3 nucleotides: TGTGCCAGCAGAGTAGACGACAGGGCCAACTATGGCTACACCTTC. It encodes CASRVDDRANYGYTF.

Only a few counts were recorded for this clonotype. The J gene is TRBJ2-4, the V gene TRBV4-1; D is perhaps TRBD2 (7 bases). The ends were cut back, 1 base at V and 7 bases at J, with 23 bases in the middle. Germline V gene sequence: CDR1 MGHRA, CDR2 YSYEKL. The CDR3 length is 18 residues. The CDR3 is CASSQGAARGAGGNIQYF. As DNA, the CDR3 is TGCGCCAGCAGCCAAGGGGCAGCTCGGGGGGCCGGGGGGAACATTCAGTACTTC.